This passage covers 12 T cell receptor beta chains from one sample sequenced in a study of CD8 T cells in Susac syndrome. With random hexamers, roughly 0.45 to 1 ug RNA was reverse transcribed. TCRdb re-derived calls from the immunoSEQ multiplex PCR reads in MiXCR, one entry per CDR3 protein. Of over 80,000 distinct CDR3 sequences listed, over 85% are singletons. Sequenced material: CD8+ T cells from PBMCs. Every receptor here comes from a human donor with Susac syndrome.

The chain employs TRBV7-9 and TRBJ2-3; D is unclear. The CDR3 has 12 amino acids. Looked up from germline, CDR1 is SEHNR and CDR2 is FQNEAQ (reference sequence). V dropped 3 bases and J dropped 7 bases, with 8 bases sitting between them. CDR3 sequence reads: CASSLNGNTQYF. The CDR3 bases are TGTGCCAGCAGCTTGAACGGTAATACGCAGTATTTT.

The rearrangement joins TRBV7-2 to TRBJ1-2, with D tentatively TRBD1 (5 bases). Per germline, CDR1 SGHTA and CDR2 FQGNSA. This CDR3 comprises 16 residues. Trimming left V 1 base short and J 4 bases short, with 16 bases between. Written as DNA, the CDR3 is TGTGCCAGCAGCTTAGAAGAGACAGCATATAGCTATGGCTACACCTTC. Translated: CASSLEETAYSYGYTF.

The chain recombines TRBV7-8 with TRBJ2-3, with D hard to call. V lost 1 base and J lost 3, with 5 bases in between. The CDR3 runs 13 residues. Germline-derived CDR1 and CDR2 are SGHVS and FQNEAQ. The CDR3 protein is CASSLEWTDTQYF. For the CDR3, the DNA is TGTGCCAGCAGCTTAGAGTGGACAGATACGCAGTATTTT. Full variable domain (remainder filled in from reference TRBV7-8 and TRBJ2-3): GAGVSQSPRYKVAKRGQDVALRCDPISGHVSLFWYQQALGQGPEFLTYFQNEAQLDKSGLPSDRFFAERPEGSVSTLKIQRTQQEDSAVYLCASSLEWTDTQYFGPGTRLTVL.

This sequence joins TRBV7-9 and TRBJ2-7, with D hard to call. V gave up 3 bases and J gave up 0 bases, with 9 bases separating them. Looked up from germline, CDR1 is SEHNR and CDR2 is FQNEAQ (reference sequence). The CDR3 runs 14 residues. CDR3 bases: TGTGCCAGCAGCTTTACGGTCAGCTCCTACGAGCAGTACTTC. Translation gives CASSFTVSSYEQYF.

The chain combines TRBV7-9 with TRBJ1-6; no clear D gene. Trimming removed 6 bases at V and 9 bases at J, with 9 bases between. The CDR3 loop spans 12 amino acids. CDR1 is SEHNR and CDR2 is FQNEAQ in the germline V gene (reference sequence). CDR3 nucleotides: TGTGCCAGCAGTTCACTTATTTCACCCCTCCACTTT. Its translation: CASSSLISPLHF.

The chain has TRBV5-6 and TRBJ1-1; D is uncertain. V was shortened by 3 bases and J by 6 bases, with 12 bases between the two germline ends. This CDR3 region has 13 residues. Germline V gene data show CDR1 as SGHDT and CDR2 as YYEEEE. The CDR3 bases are TGTGCCAGCAGCTCTGCCGAGAGGGCTGAAGCTTTCTTT. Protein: CASSSAERAEAFF. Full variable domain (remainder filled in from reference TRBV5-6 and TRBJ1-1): DAGVTQSPTHLIKTRGQQVTLRCSPKSGHDTVSWYQQALGQGPQFIFQYYEEEERQRGNFPDRFSGHQFPNYSSELNVNALLLGDSALYLCASSSAERAEAFFGQGTRLTVV.

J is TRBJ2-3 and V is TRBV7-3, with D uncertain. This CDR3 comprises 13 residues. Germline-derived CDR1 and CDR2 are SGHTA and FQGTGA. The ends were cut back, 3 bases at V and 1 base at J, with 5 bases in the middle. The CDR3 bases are TGTGCCAGCAGCTTGAGCGGCACAGATACGCAGTATTTT. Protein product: CASSLSGTDTQYF.

The CDR3 protein is CASSSGSEQYF. CDR3 sequence (DNA): TGTGCCAGCAGCTCGGGTAGCGAGCAGTACTTC. V and J are TRBV5-6 and TRBJ2-7; unclear D gene. The V end was cut by 3 bases, the J end by 6 bases, with 7 bases between. There are 11 residues in the CDR3. Germline CDR1 reads SGHDT; CDR2 reads YYEEEE.

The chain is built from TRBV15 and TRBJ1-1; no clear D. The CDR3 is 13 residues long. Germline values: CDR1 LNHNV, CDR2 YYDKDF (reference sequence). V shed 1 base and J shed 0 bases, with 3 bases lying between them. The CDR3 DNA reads TGTGCCACCAGCAGAGGCATGAACACTGAAGCTTTCTTT. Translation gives CATSRGMNTEAFF.

The CDR3 region has the DNA TGTGCCAGCAGCTCACTGGCGGGATACTACAATGAGCAGTTCTTC. Its translation is CASSSLAGYYNEQFF. This sequence joins TRBV11-1 and TRBJ2-1; a possible D gene is TRBD2 (6 bases). CDR3 length: 15 residues. Trimming shortened V by 4 bases and J by 3 bases, and 13 bases separated the two germline ends. CDR1 is SGHAT and CDR2 is FQDESV in the germline V gene (reference sequence).

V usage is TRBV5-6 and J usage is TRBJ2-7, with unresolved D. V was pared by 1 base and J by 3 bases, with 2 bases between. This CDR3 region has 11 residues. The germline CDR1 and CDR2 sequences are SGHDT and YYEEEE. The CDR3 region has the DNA TGTGCCAGCAGCTTGTACTACGAGCAGTACTTC. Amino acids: CASSLYYEQYF.

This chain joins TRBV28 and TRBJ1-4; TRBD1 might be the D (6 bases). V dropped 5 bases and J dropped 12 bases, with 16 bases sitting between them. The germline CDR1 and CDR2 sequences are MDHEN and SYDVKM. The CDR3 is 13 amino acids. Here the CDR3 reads CASSLSAQGELFF. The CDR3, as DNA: TGTGCCAGCAGTCTCTCTGCACAGGGTGAACTGTTTTTT. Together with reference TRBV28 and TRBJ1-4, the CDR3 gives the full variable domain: DVKVTQSSRYLVKRTGEKVFLECVQDMDHENMFWYRQDPGLGLRLIYFSYDVKMKEKGDIPEGYSVSREKKERFSLILESASTNQTSMYLCASSLSAQGELFFGSGTQLSVL.